The 9 T cell receptor beta chains presented below share a single source sample, sequenced in a study of identical twins. TCRdb independently ran MiXCR on the 5' RACE reads; one entry per CDR3 protein. The sample has about 260,000 distinct CDR3 sequences, around 7% seen once. These records were also assigned to another study, of yellow fever vaccine responses in identical twins.

Sequenced sample: memory (CD45RO+) T cells sorted from blood. The receptors were gathered from a woman aged 18-30 years in good health.

The chain uses TRBV5-6 and TRBJ2-2; maybe TRBD2 (6 bases). This CDR3 comprises 16 residues. V dropped 3 bases and J dropped 0 bases, with 12 bases sitting between them. Germline-derived CDR1 and CDR2 are SGHDT and YYEEEE. The CDR3 loop is CASSSEGRTNTGELFF. As DNA, the CDR3 is TGTGCCAGCAGCTCGGAGGGCAGAACGAACACCGGGGAGCTGTTTTTT.

This clonotype was seen repeatedly, ten times or more. The V call is TRBV14, the J call TRBJ2-1, with 7 bases that match TRBD1. The germline CDR1 and CDR2 sequences are SGHDN and FVKESK. This CDR3 comprises 14 residues. Trimming removed 3 bases from V and 10 bases from J; junction bases left unmatched: 9. CDR3 nucleotide sequence: TGTGCCAGCAGCCAGCGACAGGGCCCATCGGAGCAGTTCTTC. It encodes CASSQRQGPSEQFF.

This clonotype was observed many times. The gene calls are TRBV12-3 or TRBV12-4 and TRBJ2-1; D might be TRBD1 (5 bases). V was clipped by 6 bases and J by 1 base, with 10 bases between them. The CDR3 runs to 14 residues. The CDR3 spells CASRPKGSYNEQFF. CDR3 coding DNA: TGTGCCAGCAGGCCCAAGGGGTCCTACAATGAGCAGTTCTTC.

This clonotype was seen only a few times. The chain is built from TRBV12-3 or TRBV12-4 and TRBJ2-1, with 9 positions matching TRBD2. The CDR3 sequence is 18 residues long. The ends lost 3 bases at V and 0 bases at J; junction bases unmatched: 9. The CDR3 protein is CASSFLAGSSSSYNEQFF. The CDR3 region has the DNA TGTGCCAGCAGTTTCCTAGCGGGGTCCTCCAGCTCCTACAATGAGCAGTTCTTC.

In its sample, this clonotype was seen a few times. The chain recombines TRBV6-1 with TRBJ2-1, with 10 bases that match TRBD2. The CDR3 extends over 16 amino acids. Germline V lookup: CDR1 MNHNS, CDR2 SASEGT. V shed 2 bases and J 6 bases; nucleotides not matched to a gene: 7. The DNA for the CDR3 is TGTGCCAGCAGTGAACGGCTACTAGCGGGACCCAATGAGCAGTTCTTC. It codes for CASSERLLAGPNEQFF.

This clonotype occurred many times. V is TRBV10-2 and J is TRBJ2-7; TRBD1 agrees at 12 bases. With V trimmed by 7 bases and J by 6 bases, 7 bases remained unmatched. Germline assignment: CDR1 WSHSY and CDR2 SAAADI. This CDR3 is built from 14 residues. Here the CDR3 reads CASTRGTGGGEQYF. CDR3 nucleotides: TGCGCCAGCACCCGAGGGACAGGGGGCGGCGAGCAGTACTTC.

This clonotype was observed many times. The chain links TRBV7-9 to TRBJ1-2, with D hard to call. Trimming stripped 0 bases from V and 2 bases from J, with 10 bases between. This CDR3 region has 15 residues. Germline V gene lookup returns CDR1 SEHNR and CDR2 FQNEAQ (reference sequence). DNA of the CDR3: TGTGCCAGCAGCTTAGCCGGGGAGGTGAACTATGGCTACACCTTC. It yields the protein CASSLAGEVNYGYTF.

This clonotype was seen at least ten times. The chain links TRBV2 to TRBJ1-2; no clear D. CDR3 length equals 13 residues. Germline CDR1 SNHLY, CDR2 FYNNEI. V was trimmed by 2 bases and J by 4 bases, leaving 8 bases between them. The CDR3 region has the DNA TGTGCCAGCAGTGAATCAGGTGGCTATGGCTACACCTTC. It is translated as CASSESGGYGYTF.

In its sample, this clonotype was seen many times. This rearrangement joins TRBV7-9 to TRBJ1-5; 8 nucleotides align to TRBD1. V shed 10 bases, J shed 2 bases, and the junction held 7 bases outside the gene matches. Germline values: CDR1 SEHNR, CDR2 FQNEAQ (reference sequence). This CDR3 has 14 amino acids. The CDR3 DNA reads as TGTGCCACCTCTGGGGGACAGGGCAATCAGCCCCAGCATTTT. Translating it yields CATSGGQGNQPQHF. Full variable domain (missing parts from reference TRBV7-9 and TRBJ1-5): DTGVSQNPRHKITKRGQNVTFRCDPISEHNRLYWYRQTLGQGPEFLTYFQNEAQLEKSRLLSDRFSAERPKGSFSTLEIQRTEQGDSAMYLCATSGGQGNQPQHFGDGTRLSIL.